This TCR beta chain was recorded in a study of shared clonotypes between healthy human individuals. General study points: Depth of sequencing was expected to influence donor clonotype sharing.

On this clone: What it binds is not known.

Sequenced by immunoSEQ multiplex PCR; TCRdb stores in-frame clones only, minus some. There are around 2,000,000 clones in the sample; roughly 96% occur only once, and more than 0.1% lies in the top ten. CDR1 is SGHNT, CDR2 YENEEA, per germline. This CDR3 is built from 16 residues. The junction had 13 bases not matched to a gene; V was cut back by 5 bases and J by 4 bases. This clonotype was obtained from a man between 18 and 29 years old in good health. The chain recombines TRBV11-3 with TRBJ2-5; 7 bases agree with TRBD1. Sequencing was carried out using naive CD4+ T cells sorted from blood. As for subset: CD45RA+ positively selected. Written as DNA, the CDR3 is TGTGCCAGCAGCCCACCCCGGGGACAGAAGGGAGAGACCCAGTACTTC. Translating it yields CASSPPRGQKGETQYF.